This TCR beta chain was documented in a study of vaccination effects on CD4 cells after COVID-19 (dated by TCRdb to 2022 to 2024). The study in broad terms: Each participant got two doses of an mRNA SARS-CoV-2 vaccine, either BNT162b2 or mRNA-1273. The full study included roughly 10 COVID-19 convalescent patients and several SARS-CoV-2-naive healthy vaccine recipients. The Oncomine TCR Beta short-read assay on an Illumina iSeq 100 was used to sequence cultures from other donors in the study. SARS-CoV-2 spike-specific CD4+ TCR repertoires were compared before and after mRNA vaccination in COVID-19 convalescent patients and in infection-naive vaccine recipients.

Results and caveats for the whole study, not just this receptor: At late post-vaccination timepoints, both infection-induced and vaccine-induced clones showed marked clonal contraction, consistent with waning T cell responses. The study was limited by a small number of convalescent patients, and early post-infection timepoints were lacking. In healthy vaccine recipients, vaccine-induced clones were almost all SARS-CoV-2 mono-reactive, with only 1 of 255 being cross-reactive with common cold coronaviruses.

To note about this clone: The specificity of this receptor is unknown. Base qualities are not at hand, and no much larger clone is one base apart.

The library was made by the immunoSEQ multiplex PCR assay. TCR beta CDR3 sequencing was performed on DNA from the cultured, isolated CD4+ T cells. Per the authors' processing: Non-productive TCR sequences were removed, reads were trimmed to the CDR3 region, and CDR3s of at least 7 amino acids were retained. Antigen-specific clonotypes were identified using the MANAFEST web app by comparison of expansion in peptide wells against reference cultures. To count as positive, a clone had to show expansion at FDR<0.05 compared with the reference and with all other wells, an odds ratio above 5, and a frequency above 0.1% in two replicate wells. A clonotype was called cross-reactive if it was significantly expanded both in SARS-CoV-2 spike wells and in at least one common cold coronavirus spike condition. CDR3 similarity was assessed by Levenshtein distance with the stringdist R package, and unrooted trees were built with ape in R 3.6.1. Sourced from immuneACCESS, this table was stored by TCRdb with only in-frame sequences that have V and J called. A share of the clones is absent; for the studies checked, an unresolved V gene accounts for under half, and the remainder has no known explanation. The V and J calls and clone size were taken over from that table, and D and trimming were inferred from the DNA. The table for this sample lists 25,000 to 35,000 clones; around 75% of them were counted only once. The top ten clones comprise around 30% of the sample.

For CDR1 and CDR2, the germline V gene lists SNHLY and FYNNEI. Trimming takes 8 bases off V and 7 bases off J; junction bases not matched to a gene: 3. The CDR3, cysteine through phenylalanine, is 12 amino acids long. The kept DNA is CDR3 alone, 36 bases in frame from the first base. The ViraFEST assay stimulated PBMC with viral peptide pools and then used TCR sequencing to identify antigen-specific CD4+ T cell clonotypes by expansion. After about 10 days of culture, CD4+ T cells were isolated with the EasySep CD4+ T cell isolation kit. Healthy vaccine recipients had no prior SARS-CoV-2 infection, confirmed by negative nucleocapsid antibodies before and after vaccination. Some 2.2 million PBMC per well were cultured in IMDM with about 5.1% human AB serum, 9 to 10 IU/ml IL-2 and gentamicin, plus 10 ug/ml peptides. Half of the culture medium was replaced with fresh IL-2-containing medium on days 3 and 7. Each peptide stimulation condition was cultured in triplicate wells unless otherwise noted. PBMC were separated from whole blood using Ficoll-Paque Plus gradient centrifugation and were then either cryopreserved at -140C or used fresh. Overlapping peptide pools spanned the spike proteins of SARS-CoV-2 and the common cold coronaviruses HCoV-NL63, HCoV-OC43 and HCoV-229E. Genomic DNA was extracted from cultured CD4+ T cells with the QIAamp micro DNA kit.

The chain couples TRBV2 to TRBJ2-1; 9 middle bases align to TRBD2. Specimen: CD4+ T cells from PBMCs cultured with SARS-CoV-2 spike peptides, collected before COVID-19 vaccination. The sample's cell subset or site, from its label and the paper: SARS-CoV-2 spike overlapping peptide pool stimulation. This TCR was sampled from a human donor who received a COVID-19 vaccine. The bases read TGTGCCAGCGTGCTAGCGGGAAATGAGCAGTTCTTC. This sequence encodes CASVLAGNEQFF. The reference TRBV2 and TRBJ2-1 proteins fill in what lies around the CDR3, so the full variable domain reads EPEVTQTPSHQVTQMGQEVILRCVPISNHLYFYWYRQILGQKVEFLVSFYNNEISEKSEIFDDQFSVERPDGSNFTLKIRSTKLEDSAMYFCASVLAGNEQFFGPGTRLTVL.